This T cell receptor beta chain was captured in a study of healthy donors' naive CD4 and CD8 T cells. Germline loops: CDR1 SQVTM, CDR2 ANQGSEA. Deletions cut 6 bases from V and 0 bases from J, with 15 bases between. The CDR3 sequence is 14 residues long. A note on this clonotype: Its antigen remains unidentified.

Starting from around 500 ng of total RNA, TCR libraries were made with linear amplification. TCRdb used MiXCR to reprocess the reads, holding one entry per CDR3 protein. The table includes about 180,000 distinct CDR3 sequences, about 76% detected once. Regarding the study as a whole: Chains were not paired, since alpha and beta were sequenced in bulk.

The receptor was isolated from a pool of human donors in good health; the sample pools cells from several healthy donors. The specimen sequenced was naive CD4+ and CD8+ T cells sorted from blood, pooled from several donors. The J gene is TRBJ2-7, the V gene TRBV29-1; D not resolved. The chain's CDR3 is CSVNVAGASYEQYF. Here the CDR3 DNA reads TGCAGCGTAAATGTGGCAGGTGCCTCCTACGAGCAGTACTTC.